The TCR beta chain described here comes from a study of cytomegalovirus exposure and HLA in healthy donors. Study-level background: It was reported in a later analysis that the 120 or so validation repertoires used the same platform as the approximately 620 first-cohort repertoires.

Details on this clone: Antigen specificity is unknown.

TCRdb keeps only in-frame clones here, not all; method: immunoSEQ multiplex PCR. The sample lists 130,000 or so clones, approximately 92% seen once, with approximately 10% in the top ten. Study-wide results and limits: Reportedly, diagnosis of cytomegalovirus status by the classifier showed high specificity and sensitivity. Despite most TCR sequences being rare, some public TCRs occurred in many donors. Cytomegalovirus-associated TCR beta chains were listed, numbering under 200.

CDR1 is MDHEN, CDR2 SYDVKM, per germline. V was trimmed by 5 bases and J by 1 base, leaving 17 bases between them. CDR3 length: 16 amino acids. Sequencing was done on a sample of PBMCs. The rearrangement uses TRBV28 and TRBJ1-1; maybe TRBD1 (5 bases). This sequence originates from a woman aged 18-29 years in good health and CMV-seropositive. Written as DNA, the CDR3 is TGTGCCAGCAGTCACCGGGGGGGGAGCAGGAACACTGAAGCTTTCTTT. This codes for CASSHRGGSRNTEAFF.